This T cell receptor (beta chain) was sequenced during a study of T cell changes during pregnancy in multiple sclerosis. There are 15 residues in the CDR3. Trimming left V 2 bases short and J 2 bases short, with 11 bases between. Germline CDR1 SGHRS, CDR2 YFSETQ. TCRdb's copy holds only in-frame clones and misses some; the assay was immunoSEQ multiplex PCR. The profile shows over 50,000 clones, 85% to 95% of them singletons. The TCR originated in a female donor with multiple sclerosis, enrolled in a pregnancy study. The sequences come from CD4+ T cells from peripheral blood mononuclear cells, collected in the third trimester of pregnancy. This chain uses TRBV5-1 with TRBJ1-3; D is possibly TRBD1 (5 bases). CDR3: CASSFTGQAGNTIYF. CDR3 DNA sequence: TGCGCCAGCAGCTTCACAGGTCAAGCTGGAAACACCATATATTTT. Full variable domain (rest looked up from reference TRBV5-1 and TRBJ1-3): KAGVTQTPRYLIKTRGQQVTLSCSPISGHRSVSWYQQTPGQGLQFLFEYFSETQRNKGNFPGRFSGRQFSNSRSEMNVSTLELGDSALYLCASSFTGQAGNTIYFGEGSWLTVV.